Included here is one T cell receptor beta chain sequence, with context. The germline V gene encodes CDR1 SEHNR and CDR2 FQNEAQ (reference sequence). The V gene lost 5 bases and the J gene lost 7 bases, with 17 bases spanning the gap. This CDR3 has 14 amino acids. The data were produced by immunoSEQ multiplex PCR, yet TCRdb's version contains in-frame clones alone and is incomplete. The sample has more than 95,000 clones, 93% seen once; the top ten hold about 5%. The data derive from a study of T cell responses to AZD1222 COVID-19 vaccine. Specimen: peripheral blood, collected on day 0 of AZD1222 vaccination. This receptor was identified in an adult in good health. The J gene is TRBJ1-1, the V gene TRBV7-9; tentatively, D is TRBD1 (5 bases). The CDR3 sequence is CASSRGGSANEAFF. The CDR3 bases are TGTGCCAGCAGCCGCGGGGGGTCAGCTAATGAAGCTTTCTTT.